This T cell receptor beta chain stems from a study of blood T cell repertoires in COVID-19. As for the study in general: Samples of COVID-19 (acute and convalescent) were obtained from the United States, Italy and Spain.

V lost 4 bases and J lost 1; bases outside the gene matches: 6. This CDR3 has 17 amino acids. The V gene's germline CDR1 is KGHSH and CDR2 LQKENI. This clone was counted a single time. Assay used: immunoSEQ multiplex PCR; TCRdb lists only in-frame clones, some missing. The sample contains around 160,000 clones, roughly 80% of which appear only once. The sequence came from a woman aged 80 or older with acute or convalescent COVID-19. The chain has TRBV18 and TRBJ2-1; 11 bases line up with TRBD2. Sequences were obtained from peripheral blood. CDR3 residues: CASSHLAGGPSYNEQFF. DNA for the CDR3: TGTGCCAGCTCACATCTAGCGGGGGGCCCTTCCTACAATGAGCAGTTCTTC.